Sequencing of this T cell receptor beta chain was carried out in a study of glioma-infiltrating T cells after dendritic cell vaccination. The V end lost 0 bases, the J end lost 3 bases, and 6 bases lay between the germline ends. Germline V gene data show CDR1 as MNHNS and CDR2 as SASEGT. The CDR3 has 14 amino acids. In this sample, this clone turned up once. Input was 2 to 2.5 ug genomic DNA, or all available if less. Primers: 60 V beta forward and 13 J beta reverse. Sequencing used immunoSEQ multiplex PCR; TCRdb keeps in-frame clones, though not all of them. Here the sample spans roughly 82,000 clones, about 87% being singletons.

This chain uses TRBV6-1 with TRBJ1-5; no definite D call. This specimen was blood, taken before dendritic cell vaccination. This receptor was obtained from a human donor with glioblastoma. CDR3 in amino acids: CASSEASYNQPQHF. The DNA for the CDR3 is TGTGCCAGCAGTGAAGCGTCCTACAATCAGCCCCAGCATTTT.